This T cell receptor (beta chain) was captured in a study of T cells in Graves' hyperthyroidism and ophthalmopathy. With a duration under 2 months, the hyperthyroidism was newly diagnosed in patients aged 18 to 65. Fresh peripheral blood, roughly 9.6 ml, was the source of the PBMCs. This clonotype was observed at least ten times. Its specificity is unknown. Findings of the study overall: Progression to ophthalmopathy was predicted a median of roughly seven months early. Most thyroid clonotypes with frequency above 0.001 were detected in blood.

This CDR3 contains 15 residues. The germline V gene encodes CDR1 SGHTA and CDR2 FQGNSA. V shed 3 bases and J shed 0 bases, with 11 bases lying between them. Regions amplified from RNA transcripts were the TCR beta CDR3 regions. A set of HTBI primers served as the primers for a first-round RT-PCR of the TCR CDR3. TCRdb independently ran MiXCR on the multiplex PCR reads; one entry per CDR3 protein. The data contain 550,000 to 650,000 distinct CDR3 sequences, approximately 15% of them seen just once; the ten biggest clones take up 5.8%. This chain connects TRBV7-2 to TRBJ1-2; D uncertain. The sequenced sample consisted of blood. This clonotype originated in a woman aged 25 to 39 with Graves' hyperthyroidism that later progressed to Graves' ophthalmopathy. The DNA of the CDR3 is TGTGCCAGCAGCTTGGCCTATACAGCTAACTATGGCTACACCTTC. This translates into CASSLAYTANYGYTF.